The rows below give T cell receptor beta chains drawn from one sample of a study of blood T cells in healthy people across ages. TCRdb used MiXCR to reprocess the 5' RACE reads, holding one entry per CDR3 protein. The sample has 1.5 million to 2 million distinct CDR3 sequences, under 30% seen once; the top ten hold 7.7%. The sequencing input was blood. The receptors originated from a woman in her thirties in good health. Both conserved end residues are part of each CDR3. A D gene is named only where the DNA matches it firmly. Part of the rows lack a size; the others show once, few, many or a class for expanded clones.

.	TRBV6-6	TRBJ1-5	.	TGTACCAGCAGTTCCGACGTGAGGGGGGGCAGCAATCAGCCCCAGCATTTT	CTSSSDVRGGSNQPQHF
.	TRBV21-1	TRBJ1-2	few	TGTGCCAGCAGCACTTGGGGTTGGACGTGCAGGAGGACAGGGATTTATGGCTACACCTTC	CASSTWGWTCRRTGIYGYTF
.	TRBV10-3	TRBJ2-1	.	TGTGCCATCAGTGTGTACAGTTCCCATGAGCAGTTCTTC	CAISVYSSHEQFF
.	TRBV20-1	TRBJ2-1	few	TGCAGTGGGAAGGGCCTAGGTTATGAGCAGTTCTTC	CSGKGLGYEQFF
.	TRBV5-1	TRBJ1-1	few	TGCGCCAGCAGCAAAAAGGACAGCATGAACACTGAAGCTTTCTTT	CASSKKDSMNTEAFF
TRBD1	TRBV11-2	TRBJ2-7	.	TGTGCCAGCAAACCGGGACAGGGGACATACGAGCAGTACTTC	CASKPGQGTYEQYF
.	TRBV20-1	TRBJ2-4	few	TGCAGTGCTAGAGACGGGGCGAAAAACGTTCAGTACTTC	CSARDGAKNVQYF
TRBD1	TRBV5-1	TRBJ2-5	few	TGCGCCAGCAGCCCCGGACAGGATATGCAGTACCAAGAGACCCAGTACTTC	CASSPGQDMQYQETQYF
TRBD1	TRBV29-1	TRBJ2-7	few	TGCAGCGCTGGGGACAGGGAGTCCTACGAGCAGTACTTC	CSAGDRESYEQYF
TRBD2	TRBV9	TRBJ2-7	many	TGTGCCAGCAGCAGAGGACTAGCGGGGACCTACGAGCAGTACTTC	CASSRGLAGTYEQYF
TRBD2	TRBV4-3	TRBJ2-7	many	TGCGCCAGCAGCCAAGATCTCTCAACTAGCGGGAGATCCTCCTACGAGCAGTACTTC	CASSQDLSTSGRSSYEQYF
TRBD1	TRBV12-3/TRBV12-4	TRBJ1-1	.	TGTGCCAGCACACAACAGGGGATCGAGAGCACTGAAGCTTTCTTT	CASTQQGIESTEAFF
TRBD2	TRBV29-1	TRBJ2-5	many	TGCAGCGTTGCCTGGGGACTAGCGGGAGGAGAGACCCAGTACTTC	CSVAWGLAGGETQYF
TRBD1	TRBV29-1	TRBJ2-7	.	TGCAGCGTTGAACGAGGGGGCCTCGAGCAGTACTTC	CSVERGGLEQYF
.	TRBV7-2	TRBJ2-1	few	TGTGCCAGCAGCTTAGCCCAGACTGAAAATGAGCAGTTCTTC	CASSLAQTENEQFF
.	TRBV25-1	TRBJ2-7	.	TGTGCCAGCAGTCTCGGGGACTTAGTGCAGTACTTC	CASSLGDLVQYF
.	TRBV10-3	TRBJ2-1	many	TGTGCCATCAGTGAGGAGGGGACACCGTACAATGAGCAGTTCTTC	CAISEEGTPYNEQFF
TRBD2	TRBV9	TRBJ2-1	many	TGTGCCAGCAGCGTAGGGACGCGGGGGAACAATGAGCAGTTCTTC	CASSVGTRGNNEQFF
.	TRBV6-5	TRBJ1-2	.	TGTGCCAGCAAGCCGGGACGAGACCTTGGCTACACCTTC	CASKPGRDLGYTF
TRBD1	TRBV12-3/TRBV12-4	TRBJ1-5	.	TGTGCCAGCAGTTTCGACAGGGGAGGTTATCAGCCCCAGCATTTT	CASSFDRGGYQPQHF
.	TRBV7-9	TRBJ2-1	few	TGTGCCAGCAGCTTACAGGGAAACAGTGAGCAGTTCTTC	CASSLQGNSEQFF
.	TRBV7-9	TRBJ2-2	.	TGTGCCAGCAGCTACAATAGGGACGGGGAGCTGTTTTTT	CASSYNRDGELFF
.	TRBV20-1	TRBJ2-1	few	TGCAGTGCTAGAACCGGGTACAGTATAGTCAATGAGCAGTTCTTC	CSARTGYSIVNEQFF
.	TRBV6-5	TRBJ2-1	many	TGTGCCAGCAGTTACTTCTCCGTCGAGCAGTTCTTC	CASSYFSVEQFF
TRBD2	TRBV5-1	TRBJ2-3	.	TGCGCCATCAGCCCGATGACTAGCGAAGGAGATACGCAGTATTTT	CAISPMTSEGDTQYF
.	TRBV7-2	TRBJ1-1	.	TGTGCCAGCAGACGCAGGACGGAGAACACTGAAGCTTTCTTT	CASRRRTENTEAFF
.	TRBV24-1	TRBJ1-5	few	TGTGCCACCAGTGATTGGAATAGCAATCAGCCCCAGCATTTT	CATSDWNSNQPQHF
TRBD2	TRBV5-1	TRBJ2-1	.	TGCGCCAGCAGCAGCGGGACTAGCGCAACTGAGCAGTTCTTC	CASSSGTSATEQFF
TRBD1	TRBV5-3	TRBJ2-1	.	TGTGCCAGCAGCCCCGGGACAGCCGGACGGTTGTACAATGAGCAGTTCTTC	CASSPGTAGRLYNEQFF
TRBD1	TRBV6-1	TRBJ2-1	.	TGTGCCAGCAGTGACCAGGGGGCGAATGAGCAGTTCTTC	CASSDQGANEQFF
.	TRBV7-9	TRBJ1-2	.	TGTGCCAGCAGCTCTGGGCCCAGGGGCTACACCTTC	CASSSGPRGYTF
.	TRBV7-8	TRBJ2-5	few	TGTGCCCCTCCCCGGAGGGGGGAGGAGGAGACCCAGTACTTC	CAPPRRGEEETQYF
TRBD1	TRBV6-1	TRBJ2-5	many	TGTGCCAGCAGTGACCTTGGACAGGGGCCCAGCGAGACCCAGTACTTC	CASSDLGQGPSETQYF
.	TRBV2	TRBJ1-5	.	TGTGCCAGCAGTAACGAGGGGGGCGCAAGGCAGCCCCAGCATTTT	CASSNEGGARQPQHF
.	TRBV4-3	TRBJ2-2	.	TGCGCCAGCAGCCCACAGGGCGCCCTGGACACCGGGGAGCTGTTTTTT	CASSPQGALDTGELFF
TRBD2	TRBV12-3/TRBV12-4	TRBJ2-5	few	TGTGCCAGCAGCCCGACTAGCGGGAGGCCAGAGACCCAGTACTTC	CASSPTSGRPETQYF
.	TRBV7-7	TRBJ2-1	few	TGTGCCAGCAGCTTGGAAGTCTACAGTGAGCAGTTCTTC	CASSLEVYSEQFF
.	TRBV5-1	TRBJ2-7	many	TGCGCCAGCAGCTTGGGGTCGACAGATTCGGCAGTCGAGCAGTACTTC	CASSLGSTDSAVEQYF
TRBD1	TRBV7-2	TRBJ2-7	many	TGTGCCAGCAGCCCGCAAGGGGGCGATGAGAAGGAGTACTTC	CASSPQGGDEKEYF
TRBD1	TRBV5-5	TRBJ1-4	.	TGTGCCAGCAGCTATGGACAGGGGACAACTAATGAAAAACTGTTTTTT	CASSYGQGTTNEKLFF
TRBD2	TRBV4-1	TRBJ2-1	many	TGCGCCAGCAGCCAGCCATCAACTAGCGACGGGTTCAATGAGCAGTTCTTC	CASSQPSTSDGFNEQFF
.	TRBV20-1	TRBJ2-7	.	TGCAGTGCCACACCTGCGGACCCTGGAGACGACGAGCAGTACTTC	CSATPADPGDDEQYF
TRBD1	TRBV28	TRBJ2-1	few	TGTGCCAGCAGTTTAGCCCCGACAGGGGTAGGCAATGAGCAGTTCTTC	CASSLAPTGVGNEQFF
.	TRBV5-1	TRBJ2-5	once	TGCGCCAGCGCTCCCTCACCGCAAGAGACCCAGTACTTC	CASAPSPQETQYF
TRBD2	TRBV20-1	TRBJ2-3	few	TGCAGTGCTAGAGTCAGGCAGCGGGGGATCACAGATACGCAGTATTTT	CSARVRQRGITDTQYF
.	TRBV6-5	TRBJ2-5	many	TGTGCCAGCAGTAGTATCTTAGGGACGAGACCAGAGACCCAGTACTTC	CASSSILGTRPETQYF
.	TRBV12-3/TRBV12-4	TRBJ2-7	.	TGTGCCAGCAGAGCCGAACCCTACAATGAGCAGTACTTC	CASRAEPYNEQYF
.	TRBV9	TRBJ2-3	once	TGTGCCAGCAGTTCTGGGGGGCCGGCTACGCAGTATTTT	CASSSGGPATQYF
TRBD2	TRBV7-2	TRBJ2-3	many	TGTGCCAGCAGCTTAGGTTTTAGCGGGAGTTCAGATACGCAGTATTTT	CASSLGFSGSSDTQYF
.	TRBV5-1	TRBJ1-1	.	TGCGCCAGCCGAACCAGGAGGGAATCGAACACTGAAGCTTTCTTT	CASRTRRESNTEAFF
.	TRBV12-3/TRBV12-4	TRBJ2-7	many	TGTGCCAGCAGTTGGGAGGAGGGGATGTACGAGCAGTACTTC	CASSWEEGMYEQYF
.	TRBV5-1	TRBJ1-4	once	TGCGCCGGCAGCTCCGGACAGAAGTTGTCAACTAATGAAAAACTGTTTTTT	CAGSSGQKLSTNEKLFF
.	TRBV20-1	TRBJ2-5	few	TGCAGTGCTAGAGTTGGTTCCGCTCAAGAGACCCAGTACTTC	CSARVGSAQETQYF
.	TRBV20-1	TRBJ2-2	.	TGCAGTGCTAGAGTAGCCGGGGAGCTGTTTTTT	CSARVAGELFF
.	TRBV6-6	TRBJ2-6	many	TGTGCCAGCAGCTCGGGCCTGACCAACGTCCTGACTTTC	CASSSGLTNVLTF
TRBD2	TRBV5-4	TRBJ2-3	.	TGTGCCAGCAGCGTTCAATCAGCGGGAGCAGATACGCAGTATTTT	CASSVQSAGADTQYF
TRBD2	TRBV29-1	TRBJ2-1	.	TGCAGCGTTGAAGAGAGCGGGGGATACAATGAGCAGTTCTTC	CSVEESGGYNEQFF
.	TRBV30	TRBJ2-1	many	TGTGCCTGGAGTGGGGATGAGCAGTTCTTC	CAWSGDEQFF
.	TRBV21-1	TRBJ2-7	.	TGTGCCAGCAGCAAAGTTAGGGGGATGTCCTACGAGCAGTACTTC	CASSKVRGMSYEQYF
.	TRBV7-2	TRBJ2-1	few	TGTGCCAGCAGCATCCAGGGGGGCGATGAGCAGTTCTTC	CASSIQGGDEQFF